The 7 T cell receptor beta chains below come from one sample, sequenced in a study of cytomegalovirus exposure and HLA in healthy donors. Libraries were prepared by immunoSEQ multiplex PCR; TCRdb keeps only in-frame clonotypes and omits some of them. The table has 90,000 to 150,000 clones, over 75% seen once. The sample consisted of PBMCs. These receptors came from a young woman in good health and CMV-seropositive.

CDR3 region: CASSQYRGTGELFF. CDR3 nucleotide sequence: TGTGCCAGCAGCCAGTACAGGGGAACCGGGGAGCTGTTTTTT. V gene TRBV7-3 combines with J gene TRBJ2-2, with TRBD1 matching over 7 bases. Germline loops: CDR1 SGHTA, CDR2 FQGTGA. This CDR3 region has 14 residues. V was pared by 5 bases and J by 5 bases, with 5 bases of the junction left unmatched.

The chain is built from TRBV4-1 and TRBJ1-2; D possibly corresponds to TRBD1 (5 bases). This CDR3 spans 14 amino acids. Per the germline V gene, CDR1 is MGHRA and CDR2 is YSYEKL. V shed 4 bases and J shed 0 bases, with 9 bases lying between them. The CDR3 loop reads CASSPAGSNYGYTF. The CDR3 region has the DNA TGCGCCAGCAGCCCGGCAGGGTCTAACTATGGCTACACCTTC.

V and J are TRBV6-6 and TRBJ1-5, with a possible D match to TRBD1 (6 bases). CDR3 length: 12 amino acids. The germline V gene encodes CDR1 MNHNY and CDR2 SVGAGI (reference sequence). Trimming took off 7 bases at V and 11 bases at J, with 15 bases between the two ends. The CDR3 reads CASNRVDLAQHF. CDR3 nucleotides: TGTGCCAGCAACAGGGTGGACTTGGCCCAGCATTTT.

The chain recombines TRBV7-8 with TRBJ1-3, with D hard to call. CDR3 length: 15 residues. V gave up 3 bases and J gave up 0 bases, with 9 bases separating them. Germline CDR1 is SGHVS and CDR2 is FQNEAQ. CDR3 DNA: TGTGCCAGCAGCTTCTCCGGGTACTCTGGAAACACCATATATTTT. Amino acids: CASSFSGYSGNTIYF.

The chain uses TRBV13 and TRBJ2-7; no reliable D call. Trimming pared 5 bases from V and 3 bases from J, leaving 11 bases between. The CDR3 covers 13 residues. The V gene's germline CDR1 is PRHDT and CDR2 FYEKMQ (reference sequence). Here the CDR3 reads CASSHAASYEQYF. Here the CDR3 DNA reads TGTGCCAGCAGCCACGCGGCGAGCTACGAGCAGTACTTC. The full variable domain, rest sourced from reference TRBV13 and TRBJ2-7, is AAGVIQSPRHLIKEKRETATLKCYPIPRHDTVYWYQQGPGQDPQFLISFYEKMQSDKGSIPDRFSAQQFSDYHSELNMSSLELGDSALYFCASSHAASYEQYFGPGTRLTVT.

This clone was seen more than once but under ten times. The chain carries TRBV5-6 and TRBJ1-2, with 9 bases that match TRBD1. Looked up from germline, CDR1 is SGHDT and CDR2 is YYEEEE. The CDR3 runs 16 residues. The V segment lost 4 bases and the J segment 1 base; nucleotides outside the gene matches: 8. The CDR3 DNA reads TGTGCCAGCAGCCACCGGGGGGGACAGGGTAACTATGGCTACACCTTC. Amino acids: CASSHRGGQGNYGYTF.

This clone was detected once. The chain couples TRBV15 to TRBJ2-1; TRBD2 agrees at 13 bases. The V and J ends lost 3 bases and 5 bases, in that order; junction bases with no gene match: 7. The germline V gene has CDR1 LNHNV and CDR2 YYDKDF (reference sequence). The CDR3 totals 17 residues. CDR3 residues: CATSRTSGRSRNNEQFF. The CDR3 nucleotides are TGTGCCACCAGCAGGACTAGCGGGAGGTCTCGGAACAATGAGCAGTTCTTC.